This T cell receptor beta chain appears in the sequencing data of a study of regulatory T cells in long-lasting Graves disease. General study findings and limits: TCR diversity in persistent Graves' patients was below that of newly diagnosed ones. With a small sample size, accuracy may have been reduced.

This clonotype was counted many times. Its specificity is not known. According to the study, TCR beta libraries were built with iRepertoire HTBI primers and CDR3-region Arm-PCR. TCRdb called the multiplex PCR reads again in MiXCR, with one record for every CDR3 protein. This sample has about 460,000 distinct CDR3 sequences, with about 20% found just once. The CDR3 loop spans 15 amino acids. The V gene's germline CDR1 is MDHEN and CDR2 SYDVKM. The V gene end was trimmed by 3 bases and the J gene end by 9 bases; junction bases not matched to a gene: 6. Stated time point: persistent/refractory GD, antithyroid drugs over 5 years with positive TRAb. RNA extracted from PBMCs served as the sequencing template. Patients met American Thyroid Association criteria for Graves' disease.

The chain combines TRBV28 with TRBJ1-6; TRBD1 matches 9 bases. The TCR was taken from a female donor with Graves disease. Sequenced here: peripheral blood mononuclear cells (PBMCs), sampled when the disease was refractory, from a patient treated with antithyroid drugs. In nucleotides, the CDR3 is TGTGCCAGCAGTTTCCGGGACAGGGTAGTTTCACCCCTCCACTTT. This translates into CASSFRDRVVSPLHF.